This entry lists 24 T cell receptor beta chains sequenced from one sample in a study of T cells in Graves' hyperthyroidism and ophthalmopathy. Amplification of TCR beta CDR3 regions used RNA as the template. TCR CDR3 underwent first-round RT-PCR with the HTBI primer set. TCRdb re-called the multiplex PCR reads with MiXCR, one entry per CDR3 protein. The sample includes approximately 380,000 distinct CDR3 sequences, about 14% of them seen just once. Sequenced material: blood. These TCRs come from a man aged 50 to 59 with Graves' ophthalmopathy.

A note on this clonotype: A much larger clone lies a single base off, so this may be a read error. The V gene is TRBV7-9, the J gene TRBJ2-1, with TRBD2 as a possible D gene (6 bases). V was shortened by 1 base and J by 12 bases, with 16 bases between the two germline ends. The CDR3 is 14 residues long. Per germline, CDR1 SEHNR and CDR2 FQNEAQ (reference sequence). For the CDR3, the DNA is TGTGCCAGCAGCTTAGTCGGAGGGGAGCCTGGGCAGTTCTTC. Its protein product is CASSLVGGEPGQFF. Looking up the rest from reference TRBV7-9 and TRBJ2-1 gives the full variable domain: DTGVSQNPRHKITKRGQNVTFRCDPISEHNRLYWYRQTLGQGPEFLTYFQNEAQLEKSRLLSDRFSAERPKGSFSTLEIQRTEQGDSAMYLCASSLVGGEPGQFFGPGTRLTVL.

This clonotype came up a few times. This may stem from a read error, because a much larger clone lies one nucleotide away. The V and J genes are TRBV3-1 and TRBJ2-7; TRBD1 or TRBD2 may be the D gene (5 bases each). Germline loops: CDR1 LGHDT, CDR2 YNNKEL (reference sequence). With 2 bases removed from V and 6 bases from J, the gap between germline ends came to 8 bases. The CDR3 has 12 residues. CDR3 residues: CASSQYGGEQYF. Here the CDR3 DNA reads TGTGCCAGCAGCCAATATGGGGGCGAGCAGTACTTC.

This clonotype has at least ten counts. The chain is built from TRBV12-3 or TRBV12-4 and TRBJ2-1; tentative D call: TRBD2 (5 bases). Trimming took 6 bases from V and 3 from J, leaving 15 bases between them. The CDR3 is 15 residues long. The CDR3 here is CASSHPYRDYNEQFF. In DNA form, the CDR3 reads TGTGCCAGCAGCCACCCGTATCGGGACTACAATGAGCAGTTCTTC.

This clonotype was picked up a small number of times. The chain combines TRBV20-1 with TRBJ2-5; weak D call: TRBD1 (5 bases). There are 15 residues in the CDR3. Germline loops: CDR1 DFQATT, CDR2 SNEGSKA (reference sequence). The germline V and J ends were trimmed by 2 bases and 1 base, with 14 bases remaining between them. The CDR3 reads CSARRDRTFQETQYF. CDR3 in DNA: TGCAGTGCTAGACGCGACAGAACTTTCCAAGAGACCCAGTACTTC.

The chain has TRBV19 and TRBJ1-2; D remains unclear. Germline assignment: CDR1 LNHDA and CDR2 SQIVND (reference sequence). The V gene lost 10 bases and the J gene lost 6 bases, with 9 bases spanning the gap. This CDR3 has 10 amino acids. CDR3: CATYMDGYTF. In DNA form, the CDR3 reads TGTGCCACGTACATGGATGGCTACACCTTC.

This clonotype was seen ten or more times. CDR3 nucleotide sequence: TGTGCCAGCAGCCCAGTCAAGTGGGTCCATAAGACCGGGGAGCTGTTTTTT. As protein: CASSPVKWVHKTGELFF. The chain couples TRBV3-1 to TRBJ2-2, with D unclear. This CDR3 contains 17 residues. Trimming removed 4 bases at V and 5 bases at J, with 20 bases between. The germline V gene has CDR1 LGHDT and CDR2 YNNKEL (reference sequence).

The rearrangement links TRBV7-3 to TRBJ2-6; TRBD2 matches 7 bases. Germline trimming cut 2 bases from V and 3 bases from J; bases unmatched to any gene: 7. This CDR3 region has 17 residues. CDR1 is SGHTA, CDR2 FQGTGA, per germline. The DNA of the CDR3 is TGTGCCAGCAGCTTAGGGCGGGAGTGGGGTGGGGCCAACGTCCTGACTTTC. Its translation is CASSLGREWGGANVLTF.

This clonotype was seen many times. The CDR3 DNA is TGTGCCAGCAGCCTGGGGACAATATCCTACAATGAGCAGTTCTTC. The encoded protein is CASSLGTISYNEQFF. The chain employs TRBV7-2 and TRBJ2-1, with D possibly matching TRBD1 (6 bases). The length of the CDR3 is 15 residues. Germline loops: CDR1 SGHTA, CDR2 FQGNSA. Deletions cut 5 bases from V and 1 base from J, with 12 bases between.

The chain combines TRBV29-1 with TRBJ1-2; no reliable D call. Trimming pared 4 bases from V and 5 bases from J, leaving 14 bases between. Germline values: CDR1 SQVTM, CDR2 ANQGSEA. This CDR3 has 13 residues. The CDR3 nucleotides read TGCAGCGTTGTCCCTGACAATCCGTATGGCTACACCTTC. Its translation is CSVVPDNPYGYTF. The whole variable domain, remainder taken from reference TRBV29-1 and TRBJ1-2, is SAVISQKPSRDICQRGTSLTIQCQVDSQVTMMFWYRQQPGQSLTLIATANQGSEATYESGFVIDKFPISRPNLTFSTLTVSNMSPEDSSIYLCSVVPDNPYGYTFGSGTRLTVV.

This clonotype was detected only a few times. The rearrangement links TRBV5-1 to TRBJ2-3; tentative D call: TRBD2 (5 bases). CDR1 is SGHRS and CDR2 is YFSETQ in the germline V gene. The CDR3 spans 13 residues. The V end was cut by 5 bases, the J end by 10 bases, with 17 bases between. The CDR3 DNA follows: TGCGCCAGCAGATCTGAGGGCCCCGGGGCGCAGTATTTT. Amino acids: CASRSEGPGAQYF.

This clonotype showed up many times. The chain combines TRBV20-1 with TRBJ2-7, with D maybe TRBD2 (6 bases). The V and J ends lost 4 bases and 7 bases respectively, with 20 bases between them. Germline V lookup: CDR1 DFQATT, CDR2 SNEGSKA (reference sequence). The CDR3 contains 14 residues. Written as DNA, the CDR3 is TGCAGTGCTAACGGAGGGCTATCGAGAGGTGAGCAGTACTTC. It encodes CSANGGLSRGEQYF.

The chain links TRBV29-1 to TRBJ1-2; D ambiguous. This CDR3 contains 10 residues. The germline V gene encodes CDR1 SQVTM and CDR2 ANQGSEA. Trimming took 6 bases from V and 8 from J, leaving 10 bases between them. The CDR3 DNA sequence: TGCAGCGTCTACGACGGCGGCTACACCTTC. It yields the protein CSVYDGGYTF.

In this sample, this clonotype turned up many times. This chain uses TRBV5-1 with TRBJ2-7, with 10 bases lining up with TRBD1. V lost 4 bases, J lost 4 bases, and 8 bases stayed unmatched. CDR3 length: 15 amino acids. Germline assignment: CDR1 SGHRS and CDR2 YFSETQ. CDR3 in amino acids: CASSATGQGTYEQYF. The CDR3 coding sequence is TGCGCCAGCAGCGCGACGGGACAGGGGACGTACGAGCAGTACTTC. The full variable domain, in which reference TRBV5-1 and TRBJ2-7 provide the parts outside the CDR3, is KAGVTQTPRYLIKTRGQQVTLSCSPISGHRSVSWYQQTPGQGLQFLFEYFSETQRNKGNFPGRFSGRQFSNSRSEMNVSTLELGDSALYLCASSATGQGTYEQYFGPGTRLTVT.

This clonotype has a count of ten or more. The rearrangement links TRBV12-3 or TRBV12-4 to TRBJ2-7; 7 positions match TRBD2. This CDR3 comprises 15 residues. V gave up 5 bases and J gave up 0 bases; unmatched junction bases: 7. The CDR3 sequence: CASSRSGTSSYEQYF. CDR3 in DNA: TGTGCCAGCAGTCGAAGCGGGACGAGCTCCTACGAGCAGTACTTC.

The chain has TRBV7-9 and TRBJ2-1, with 9 bases aligning to TRBD2. The V gene's germline CDR1 is SEHNR and CDR2 FQNEAQ (reference sequence). The CDR3 sequence is 13 residues long. V lost 2 bases and J lost 9; bases outside the gene matches: 2. Here the CDR3 reads CASSLLAGFEQFF. The CDR3 nucleotides read TGTGCCAGCAGCTTACTAGCGGGGTTTGAGCAGTTCTTC.

In its sample, this clonotype was seen many times. The chain recombines TRBV2 with TRBJ2-1; D is tentatively TRBD1 or TRBD2 (6 bases each). The ends were cut back, 6 bases at V and 7 bases at J, with 19 bases in the middle. CDR3 length: 15 amino acids. The germline CDR1 and CDR2 sequences are SNHLY and FYNNEI. For the CDR3, the DNA is TGTGCCAGCAGGGAGGGGTTAGGGGGACGGAATGAGCAGTTCTTC. Translation gives CASREGLGGRNEQFF.

Turning to this clonotype: A clone one base away is much larger, so this may be a read error. The conserved phenylalanine or tryptophan is not found at the CDR3 terminus, so this likely reflects a read error. The genes are TRBV11-2 and TRBJ1-3; tentatively, D is TRBD1 (6 bases). There are 16 residues in the CDR3. Trimming pared 4 bases from V and 7 bases from J, leaving 20 bases between. Germline lookup yields CDR1 SGHAT and CDR2 FQNNGV. This CDR3 reads CASSSPEGRDTNTIYL. CDR3 in DNA: TGTGCCAGCAGCTCCCCGGAAGGACGGGACACCAACACCATATATCTT.

The sample holds a few counts of this clonotype. The chain couples TRBV20-1 to TRBJ1-1; perhaps TRBD1 as D (6 bases). The CDR3 is made up of 12 amino acids. The germline V gene encodes CDR1 DFQATT and CDR2 SNEGSKA (reference sequence). The CDR3 spells CSVEYREAEAFF. The CDR3 region has the DNA TGCAGCGTTGAATACAGGGAGGCTGAAGCTTTCTTT.

This clonotype has just a few counts. V and J are TRBV4-1 and TRBJ1-2; TRBD1 might be the D (5 bases). Germline lookup yields CDR1 MGHRA and CDR2 YSYEKL. There are 14 residues in the CDR3. The V end was cut by 5 bases, the J end by 0 bases, with 10 bases between. CDR3 nucleotides: TGCGCCAGCAGCACACAGGAGACTAACTATGGCTACACCTTC. It yields the protein CASSTQETNYGYTF.

In this sample, this clonotype turned up many times. V and J are TRBV20-1 and TRBJ2-3, with D unclear. The CDR3 extends over 12 amino acids. Germline V gene sequence: CDR1 DFQATT, CDR2 SNEGSKA (reference sequence). Trimming left V 6 bases short and J 10 bases short, with 17 bases between. Here the CDR3 reads CSAKANTVAQYF. CDR3 sequence (DNA): TGCAGTGCCAAGGCGAACACTGTTGCGCAGTATTTT.

This clonotype was seen many times. For the CDR3, the DNA is TGTGCCATCAGAGACTCCGGGACGGCAACCAATGAGCAGTTCTTC. Amino acids: CAIRDSGTATNEQFF. V usage is TRBV10-3 and J usage is TRBJ2-1, with D perhaps given as TRBD1 or TRBD2 (5 bases each). The length of the CDR3 is 15 residues. Deletions cut 6 bases from V and 6 bases from J, with 18 bases between. Germline V gene lookup returns CDR1 ENHRY and CDR2 SYGVKD.

The sample holds many counts of this clonotype. The gene calls are TRBV20-1 and TRBJ2-7; no firm D call. CDR3 length: 12 amino acids. Between the trimmed V and J ends, which lost 2 bases and 1 base, there was a span of 6 bases. CDR1 and CDR2 from the germline V gene are DFQATT and SNEGSKA (reference sequence). The CDR3 loop reads CSARTRSYEQYF. The CDR3, as DNA: TGCAGTGCTAGAACCCGTTCCTACGAGCAGTACTTC.

This clonotype has more than one count but fewer than ten. The V gene is TRBV29-1, the J gene TRBJ2-3, with TRBD1 identical over 9 bases. The CDR3 extends over 12 amino acids. With V trimmed by 4 bases and J by 4 bases, 0 bases remained unmatched. The germline V gene has CDR1 SQVTM and CDR2 ANQGSEA. CDR3 coding DNA: TGCAGCGTTGGGACAGGGGCAGATACGCAGTATTTT. This codes for CSVGTGADTQYF.

This clonotype was recorded many times. V and J are TRBV12-3 or TRBV12-4 and TRBJ2-5, with D perhaps matching TRBD2 (5 bases). V was cut by 3 bases and J by 4 bases, with 9 bases left in between. CDR3 size: 13 residues. The CDR3 DNA is TGTGCCAGCAGTTTGGACTGGCGAGAGACCCAGTACTTC. Residues: CASSLDWRETQYF.